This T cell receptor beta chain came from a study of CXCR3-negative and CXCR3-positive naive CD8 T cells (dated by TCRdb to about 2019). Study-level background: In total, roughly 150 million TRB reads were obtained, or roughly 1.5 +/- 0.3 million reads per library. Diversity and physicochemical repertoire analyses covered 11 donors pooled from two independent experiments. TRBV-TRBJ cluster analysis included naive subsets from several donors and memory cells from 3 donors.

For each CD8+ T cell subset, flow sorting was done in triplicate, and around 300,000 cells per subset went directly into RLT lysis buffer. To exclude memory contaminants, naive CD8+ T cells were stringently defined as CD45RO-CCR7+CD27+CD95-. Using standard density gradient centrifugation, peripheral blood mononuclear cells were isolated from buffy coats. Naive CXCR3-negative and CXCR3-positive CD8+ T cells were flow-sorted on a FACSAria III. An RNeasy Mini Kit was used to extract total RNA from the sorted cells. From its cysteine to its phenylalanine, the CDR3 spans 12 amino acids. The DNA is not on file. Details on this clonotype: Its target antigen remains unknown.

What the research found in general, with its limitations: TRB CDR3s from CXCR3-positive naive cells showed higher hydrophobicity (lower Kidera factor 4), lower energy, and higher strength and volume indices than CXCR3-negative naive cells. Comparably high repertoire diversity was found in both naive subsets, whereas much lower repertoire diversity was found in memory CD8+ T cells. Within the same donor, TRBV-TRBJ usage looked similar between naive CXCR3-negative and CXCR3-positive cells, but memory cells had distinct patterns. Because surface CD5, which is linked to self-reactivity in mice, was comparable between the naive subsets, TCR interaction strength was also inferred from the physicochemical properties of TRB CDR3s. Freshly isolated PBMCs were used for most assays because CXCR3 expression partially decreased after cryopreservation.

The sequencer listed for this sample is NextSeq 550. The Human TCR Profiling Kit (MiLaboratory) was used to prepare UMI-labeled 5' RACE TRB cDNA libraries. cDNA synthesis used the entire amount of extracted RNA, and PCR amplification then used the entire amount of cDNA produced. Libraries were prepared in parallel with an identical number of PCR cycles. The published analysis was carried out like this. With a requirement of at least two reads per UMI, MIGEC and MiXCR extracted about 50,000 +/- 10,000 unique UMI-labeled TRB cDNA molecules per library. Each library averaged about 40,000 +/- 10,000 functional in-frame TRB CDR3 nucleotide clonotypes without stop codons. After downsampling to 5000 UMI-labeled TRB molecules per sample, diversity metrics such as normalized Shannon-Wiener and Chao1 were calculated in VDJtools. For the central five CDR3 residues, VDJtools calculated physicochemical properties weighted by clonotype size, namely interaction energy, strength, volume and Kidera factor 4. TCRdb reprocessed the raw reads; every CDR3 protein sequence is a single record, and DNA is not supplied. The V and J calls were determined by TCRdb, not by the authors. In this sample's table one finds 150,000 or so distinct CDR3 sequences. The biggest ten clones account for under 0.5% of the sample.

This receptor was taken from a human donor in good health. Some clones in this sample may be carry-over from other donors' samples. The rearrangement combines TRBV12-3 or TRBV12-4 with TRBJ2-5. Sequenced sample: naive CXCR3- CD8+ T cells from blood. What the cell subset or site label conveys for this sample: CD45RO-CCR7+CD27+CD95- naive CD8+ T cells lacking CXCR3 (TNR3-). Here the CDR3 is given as CASSLNGETQYF.